This T cell receptor beta chain was observed in a study of blood T cells in healthy people across ages (dated by TCRdb to between 2014 and 2017). Turning to the overall study: In model experiments, roughly one uniquely barcoded TCR beta cDNA molecule per two T cells was captured by template switching. Donors of different ages were randomly distributed across sequencing lanes to avoid experimental bias. Two additional independent replicas of 1 million unique cDNA reads from the same blood draw were analyzed for two donors (one aged 18 to 29 and one aged 80 or older). Using deep sequencing normalized with unique cDNA molecular identifiers, the study measured how TCR beta repertoire diversity changes with age. Four age groups were formed from the donors: young (average approximately 16 years), middle-aged (more than 35), aged (around 62) and long-lived (about 75). The investigation overall reported the following: Because profiling used bulk unsorted PBMCs, naive and antigen-experienced compartments could not be compared conclusively. The percentage of naive T cells measured by flow cytometry correlated strongly with observed TCR beta diversity. The long-lived group showed more naive CD4+ T cells, fewer expanded clones and increased TCR diversity than the aged group, suggesting age selection. Because donor CMV infection status was unknown, age-related changes in expanded clonotypes were potentially confounded. As age increased, observed TCR beta diversity per million T cells dropped in a roughly linear way, and a significant reduction was already evident by age around 41. Total diversity estimates from one million sequenced T cells were considered lower bounds and underestimates.

Receptors were amplified or captured by 5' RACE. The sample was run on an Illumina HiSeq 2500. A second PCR of roughly 7 to 12 cycles was performed with a sample-barcoded 5' primer and a J-beta primer mix. A template-switch 5' adaptor carrying 12 random nucleotides introduced a unique molecular identifier onto each TCR beta cDNA molecule. Each sample yielded at least 2.5 million CDR3-containing paired-end reads. The Mint cDNA synthesis kit, primed by a TRBC-specific oligonucleotide, was used to synthesize first-strand cDNA from all RNA. Following uracil-DNA glycosylase treatment, all cDNA underwent a first 18-cycle PCR with the universal primers M1SS and BC2_uni_R. In the paper's pipeline: Each sample was normalized by randomly selecting 1 million high-quality reads, each carrying a distinct molecular identifier. Reads sharing molecular identifiers were discarded rather than binned into consensus sequences. MiTCR, with a Q25 quality threshold and the strictest error-elimination algorithm, was used for CDR3 identification, clonotype clustering and error correction. Lower-bound total TCR beta diversity was estimated with a nonparametric unseen species model using Euler transformation. TCRdb's own reprocessing of the public reads used fastp at Q25 and MiXCR and kept productive beta chains. Identical CDR3 proteins give one entry, which carries the most common genes and DNA. The V and J calls, along with clone size, are taken from TCRdb and not from the paper's own processing. The sample yields 1.5 million to 2 million distinct CDR3 sequences; roughly 52% were counted once. Around 2.1% of the sample is in the top ten clones.

Between the V and J ends, shortened by 3 bases and 0 bases respectively, the junction contains 9 bases. From its cysteine to its phenylalanine, the CDR3 spans 14 amino acids. The retained sequence is limited to the CDR3, 42 bases, with the frame set at the first base. The germline V gene (reference sequence) supplies CDR1 LNHNV and CDR2 YYDKDF. Donors were approximately 42 systemically healthy Caucasian individuals from Russia aged 6 to 90 years. Each donor gave 8 to 10 milliliters of peripheral blood, collected into EDTA-treated Vacutainer tubes. Ficoll-Paque density-gradient centrifugation was used to isolate PBMCs, with at least 7 million per sample. Trizol reagent was used to extract total RNA from the PBMCs, yielding at least 5 micrograms per sample. The percentages of naive CD45RAhigh/CD27high T cells were determined by flow cytometry on a PBMC aliquot from every donor. About this clonotype: Its binding antigen is unknown. Per-nucleotide qualities are absent, and no much larger clonotype sits a single base away.

This TCR derives from a middle-aged woman in good health. The source material was blood. Rearrangement joined TRBV15 to TRBJ2-7, and TRBD2 may be the D gene, going by 6 matching bases. The bases read TGTGCCACCAGCAGCCTAGCGACCTCCTACGAGCAGTACTTC. It codes for CATSSLATSYEQYF.